The 16 T cell receptor beta chains reported below all come from one sample, sequenced in a study of T cells in Graves' hyperthyroidism and ophthalmopathy. From RNA transcripts, TCR beta CDR3 regions were amplified. In the first-round RT-PCR of the TCR CDR3, the HTBI primer set was used. TCRdb recomputed calls from the multiplex PCR reads with MiXCR, one row per CDR3 protein. Here the sample spans some 370,000 distinct CDR3 sequences, about 18% being singletons. Source material: blood. Receptors originate from a young woman with Graves' hyperthyroidism that later progressed to Graves' ophthalmopathy.

The V gene is TRBV29-1, the J gene TRBJ2-7, with D perhaps TRBD1 (6 bases). CDR1 is SQVTM and CDR2 is ANQGSEA in the germline V gene. CDR3 size: 12 residues. The ends were cut back, 4 bases at V and 3 bases at J, with 10 bases in the middle. The CDR3 DNA follows: TGCAGCGTTGTTGGACAGAGCTACGAGCAGTACTTC. Protein product: CSVVGQSYEQYF.

This rearrangement joins TRBV7-9 to TRBJ1-5; D gene uncertain. This CDR3 comprises 15 residues. The V gene's germline CDR1 is SEHNR and CDR2 FQNEAQ (reference sequence). Trimming removed 1 base at V and 1 base at J, with 8 bases between. DNA for the CDR3: TGTGCCAGCAGCTTAGGAGGGTTGAGCAATCAGCCCCAGCATTTT. Its protein product is CASSLGGLSNQPQHF.

Ten or more counts support this clonotype. The rearrangement joins TRBV10-3 to TRBJ2-5; the match to TRBD2 covers 14 bases. Per the germline V gene, CDR1 is ENHRY and CDR2 is SYGVKD. V was clipped by 4 bases and J by 5 bases; unmatched bases: 9. The CDR3 has 17 amino acids. The CDR3 here is CAISGQPGLAGVETQYF. In DNA form, the CDR3 reads TGTGCCATCAGTGGGCAGCCGGGACTAGCGGGGGTTGAGACCCAGTACTTC.

A note on this clonotype: A read error is possible here, since a much larger clone lies one base away. This chain uses TRBV15 with TRBJ2-1, with D perhaps assigned TRBD1 or TRBD2 (7 bases each). Judging by the DNA end, TRBJ2-7 fits better; the J call may be wrong. The CDR3 length is 16 residues. Looked up from germline, CDR1 is LNHNV and CDR2 is YYDKDF (reference sequence). The CDR3 sequence: CATSRAGGGAYNEQYF. CDR3 in DNA: TGTGCCACCAGCAGAGCAGGGGGGGGGGCCTACAATGAGCAGTACTTC.

The genes are TRBV6-2 or TRBV6-3 and TRBJ1-1; 7 bases match TRBD1. The CDR3 extends over 15 amino acids. CDR1 MNHEY and CDR2 SVGEGT come from the germline V gene. V lost 5 bases to trimming and J lost 4 bases; unmatched junction nucleotides: 10. The CDR3 DNA reads as TGTGCCAGCAGTCTACCGACAGGGACGGGCACTGAAGCTTTCTTT. This translates into CASSLPTGTGTEAFF.

This clonotype was counted many times. The genes are TRBV20-1 and TRBJ2-1; the D gene is possibly TRBD1 (6 bases). The CDR3 length is 15 residues. V was shortened by 2 bases and J by 7 bases, with 18 bases between the two germline ends. Germline CDR1 reads DFQATT; CDR2 reads SNEGSKA (reference sequence). CDR3 DNA: TGCAGTGCTAGAAATCCCCAGGGGATTCTAAATGAGCAGTTCTTC. This encodes CSARNPQGILNEQFF.

Worth noting for this clonotype: Since a much larger clone is just one base distant, this may be a read error. The chain has TRBV12-3 or TRBV12-4 and TRBJ1-5; maybe TRBD1 (5 bases). This CDR3 comprises 17 residues. CDR3 sequence: CASSIFGVFGTNQSQHF. The CDR3 bases are TGTGCCAGCAGTATCTTTGGAGTTTTCGGGACGAATCAGTCCCAGCATTTT.

This clonotype came up many times. The chain recombines TRBV11-2 with TRBJ2-2, with D perhaps TRBD1 (7 bases). CDR1 SGHAT and CDR2 FQNNGV come from the germline V gene. Deletions cut 6 bases from V and 1 base from J, with 15 bases between. The CDR3 covers 16 residues. The CDR3 is CASSRGTEWNTGELFF. CDR3 DNA: TGTGCCAGCAGTCGGGGGACAGAGTGGAACACCGGGGAGCTGTTTTTT.

Only a few counts were recorded for this clonotype. The chain recombines TRBV20-1 with TRBJ2-3, with 9 bases lining up with TRBD2. The germline CDR1 and CDR2 sequences are DFQATT and SNEGSKA (reference sequence). The CDR3 runs to 20 residues. V shed 1 base, J shed 0 bases, and the junction held 17 bases outside the gene matches. The CDR3 DNA follows: TGCAGTGCTAGAGTCAGCGGGCTAGCGGGGTTATCTTTAAGCACAGATACGCAGTATTTT. It encodes CSARVSGLAGLSLSTDTQYF.

This clonotype came up many times. The gene calls are TRBV28 and TRBJ2-1; possibly TRBD1 or TRBD2 for D (5 bases each). V lost 5 bases, J lost 2 bases, and 19 bases lay in between. CDR1 and CDR2 (germline): MDHEN, SYDVKM. CDR3 length equals 17 residues. The CDR3 DNA sequence: TGTGCCAGCAGTGCCCGCCCCGGGACGTCCGCCTACAATGAGCAGTTCTTC. Its protein product is CASSARPGTSAYNEQFF. Looking up the rest from reference TRBV28 and TRBJ2-1 gives the full variable domain: DVKVTQSSRYLVKRTGEKVFLECVQDMDHENMFWYRQDPGLGLRLIYFSYDVKMKEKGDIPEGYSVSREKKERFSLILESASTNQTSMYLCASSARPGTSAYNEQFFGPGTRLTVL.

The chain uses TRBV4-1 and TRBJ2-3; tentatively, D is TRBD2 (7 bases). This CDR3 has 19 residues. V gave up 3 bases and J gave up 0 bases, with 22 bases separating them. CDR1 is MGHRA and CDR2 is YSYEKL in the germline V gene. The CDR3 reads CASSHSGGGLAESTDTQYF. For the CDR3, the DNA is TGCGCCAGCAGCCACTCTGGTGGGGGGCTAGCGGAAAGCACAGATACGCAGTATTTT.

This clonotype was recorded many times. The chain is built from TRBV11-2 and TRBJ2-2; D may be TRBD2 (7 bases). From germline, CDR1 is SGHAT and CDR2 FQNNGV. V was clipped by 3 bases and J by 6 bases, with 23 bases between them. This CDR3 spans 18 amino acids. CDR3 protein: CASSFPQVGGGLAGELFF. DNA for the CDR3: TGTGCCAGCAGCTTCCCTCAAGTTGGGGGGGGCCTCGCCGGGGAGCTGTTTTTT.

This clonotype was found many times. This chain joins TRBV12-3 or TRBV12-4 and TRBJ2-3, with TRBD2 as a possible D gene (6 bases). CDR3 length equals 15 residues. V was pared by 7 bases and J by 0 bases, with 14 bases between. As DNA, the CDR3 is TGTGCCAGCACGGGGCAAAGCGGGAGCACAGATACGCAGTATTTT. It translates to CASTGQSGSTDTQYF.

As for this clonotype: A much more abundant neighbour one base away suggests this may be a read error. V is TRBV24-1 and J is TRBJ2-3, with 10 bases fitting TRBD2. The CDR3 is 19 amino acids. The germline CDR1 and CDR2 sequences are KGHDR and SFDVKD. CDR3 protein: CGTSDNLGGLAASTDTQYF. CDR3 in DNA: TGTGGCACCAGTGACAATCTCGGTGGACTAGCGGCTAGCACAGATACGCAGTATTTT.

This clonotype was detected a few times. The V call is TRBV9, the J call TRBJ2-1, with D possibly being TRBD2 (5 bases). The CDR3 contains 14 residues. Looked up from germline, CDR1 is SGDLS and CDR2 is YYNGEE. Trimming cost V 3 bases and J 5 bases, with 12 bases left between them. For the CDR3, the DNA is TGTGCCAGCAGCGGTCGTGGACTTGACAATGAGCAGTTCTTC. It translates to CASSGRGLDNEQFF.

This clonotype was recorded at least ten times. The J gene is TRBJ1-1, the V gene TRBV5-1; 7 bases match TRBD1. Germline CDR1 is SGHRS and CDR2 is YFSETQ. The CDR3 length is 14 residues. V lost 3 bases to trimming and J lost 1 base; unmatched junction nucleotides: 3. CDR3 protein: CASSYRQGNTEAFF. DNA for the CDR3: TGCGCCAGCAGCTACCGACAGGGGAACACTGAAGCTTTCTTT.